Listed below are T cell receptor beta chains from one sample, sequenced in a study of beta chain features in type 1 diabetes. Profiled with immunoSEQ multiplex PCR; TCRdb holds only in-frame clones, not every one. Among roughly 340,000 clones, roughly 13% were seen once, and the ten largest hold roughly 0.015%. Sequenced: naive CD4+ T cells from blood. These receptors were obtained from a young woman with type 1 diabetes. CDR3s include the opening cysteine and the closing phenylalanine or tryptophan. Fields, in order: clone size, D gene, V gene, J gene, CDR3 protein, CDR3 DNA. A D gene is named only where the DNA matches it firmly. Only some rows state a clone size, as once, few, many or a class for expanded clones.

abundance: NA; d_gene: TRBD1; v_gene: TRBV10-3; j_gene: TRBJ2-3; CDR3aa: CAISEQSGTGEADTQYF; CDR3nt: TGTGCCATCAGTGAGCAATCCGGGACAGGGGAAGCAGATACGCAGTATTTT
abundance: NA; d_gene: TRBD1; v_gene: TRBV28; j_gene: TRBJ2-7; CDR3aa: CASSSPGQGASEQYF; CDR3nt: TGTGCCAGCAGTTCCCCGGGACAGGGGGCTAGCGAGCAGTACTTC
abundance: few; d_gene: TRBD2; v_gene: TRBV9; j_gene: TRBJ2-5; CDR3aa: CASSDPSGSGETQYF; CDR3nt: TGTGCCAGCAGCGACCCTAGCGGGAGTGGGGAGACCCAGTACTTC
abundance: NA; d_gene: TRBD1; v_gene: TRBV6-6; j_gene: TRBJ2-7; CDR3aa: CASSSGTGLEQYF; CDR3nt: TGTGCCAGCAGTTCCGGGACAGGGCTTGAGCAGTACTTC
abundance: NA; d_gene: NA; v_gene: TRBV19; j_gene: TRBJ1-5; CDR3aa: CASSSGDNQPQHF; CDR3nt: TGTGCCAGTAGCTCAGGGGACAATCAGCCCCAGCATTTT
abundance: NA; d_gene: TRBD2; v_gene: TRBV29-1; j_gene: TRBJ2-3; CDR3aa: CSGTRLRTDTQYF; CDR3nt: TGCAGCGGGACTAGACTCAGGACAGATACGCAGTATTTT
abundance: few; d_gene: NA; v_gene: TRBV5-6; j_gene: TRBJ2-1; CDR3aa: CASSLGMASYNEQFF; CDR3nt: TGTGCCAGCAGCTTGGGTATGGCCTCCTACAATGAGCAGTTCTTC
abundance: few; d_gene: TRBD2; v_gene: TRBV18; j_gene: TRBJ2-3; CDR3aa: CASSPLAGGSSDTQYF; CDR3nt: TGTGCCAGCTCCCCACTAGCGGGAGGGTCATCAGATACGCAGTATTTT
abundance: NA; d_gene: NA; v_gene: TRBV11-2; j_gene: TRBJ2-3; CDR3aa: CASSLAGISTDTQYF; CDR3nt: TGTGCCAGCAGCTTAGCCGGGATATCCACAGATACGCAGTATTTT
abundance: few; d_gene: TRBD1; v_gene: TRBV27; j_gene: TRBJ2-5; CDR3aa: CASRRTGEETQYF; CDR3nt: TGTGCCAGCAGACGGACAGGAGAGGAGACCCAGTACTTC
abundance: NA; d_gene: NA; v_gene: TRBV4-2; j_gene: TRBJ2-1; CDR3aa: CASSTSGRQFF; CDR3nt: TGTGCCAGCAGCACATCCGGGAGGCAGTTCTTC
abundance: few; d_gene: TRBD2; v_gene: TRBV12-5; j_gene: TRBJ2-2; CDR3aa: CASGPGLAGTTGELFF; CDR3nt: TGTGCTAGTGGACCCGGACTAGCGGGAACGACCGGGGAGCTGTTTTTT
abundance: NA; d_gene: NA; v_gene: TRBV9; j_gene: TRBJ1-2; CDR3aa: CASSVEGAGYGYTF; CDR3nt: TGTGCCAGCAGCGTGGAGGGCGCGGGCTATGGCTACACCTTC
abundance: NA; d_gene: NA; v_gene: TRBV7-9; j_gene: TRBJ2-7; CDR3aa: CASSFIGIYEQYF; CDR3nt: TGTGCCAGCAGCTTTATCGGTATTTACGAGCAGTACTTC
abundance: NA; d_gene: TRBD2; v_gene: TRBV7-9; j_gene: TRBJ2-1; CDR3aa: CASSLEAGVDNEQFF; CDR3nt: TGTGCCAGCAGCTTAGAAGCGGGAGTTGACAATGAGCAGTTCTTC
abundance: few; d_gene: TRBD1; v_gene: TRBV30; j_gene: TRBJ1-5; CDR3aa: CAWSVRQGAQPQHF; CDR3nt: TGTGCCTGGAGTGTACGACAGGGGGCTCAGCCCCAGCATTTT
abundance: few; d_gene: TRBD1; v_gene: TRBV29-1; j_gene: TRBJ1-5; CDR3aa: CSVEGQGGQAQHF; CDR3nt: TGCAGCGTTGAAGGACAGGGTGGGCAGGCCCAGCATTTT
abundance: few; d_gene: NA; v_gene: TRBV7-9; j_gene: TRBJ2-5; CDR3aa: CASSLRSRAGVMWETQYF; CDR3nt: TGTGCCAGCAGCTTAAGAAGTAGGGCAGGGGTGATGTGGGAGACCCAGTACTTC